Below are 10 T cell receptor beta chains sequenced from a single sample in a study of Graves' ophthalmopathy and Graves' hyperthyroidism. The TCR beta CDR3 regions underwent amplification from RNA transcripts. Amplification began with first-round RT-PCR using HTBI primers, then second-round multiplex PCR was performed. Each CDR3 protein is one row after TCRdb ran MiXCR on the multiplex PCR reads. This sample has about 550,000 distinct CDR3 sequences, with just under 40% found just once. Sequenced sample: peripheral blood or thyroid tissue (not recorded which). The source is an adult man with Graves' hyperthyroidism.

A remark on this clonotype: A read error may explain this, as a much larger clone is one base away. The V gene is TRBV12-3 or TRBV12-4, the J gene TRBJ2-7; unclear D gene. V was pared by 3 bases and J by 5 bases, with 14 bases between. This CDR3 region has 14 residues. The CDR3 reads CASSLTSGPHEQYF. The CDR3 DNA reads TGTGCCAGCAGTTTGACGTCAGGCCCCCACGAGCAGTACTTC.

The chain employs TRBV2 and TRBJ2-3; a possible D gene is TRBD2 (6 bases). The CDR3 has 16 amino acids. Germline V gene sequence: CDR1 SNHLY, CDR2 FYNNEI. V was pared by 4 bases and J by 2 bases, with 16 bases between. The CDR3 DNA reads TGTGCCAGCAGTGGTCTAACGGGAGCACACACAGATACGCAGTATTTT. It codes for CASSGLTGAHTDTQYF.

Worth noting for this clonotype: This could be a read error, since a much larger clone is one nucleotide away. The rearrangement uses TRBV24-1 and TRBJ2-2; TRBD1 is a possible D gene (6 bases). CDR1 and CDR2 from the germline V gene are KGHDR and SFDVKD. The V end lost 4 bases, the J end lost 1 base, and 21 bases lay between the germline ends. The CDR3 is 19 residues long. Here the CDR3 reads CATSDPNPEQGRNTGELFF. The CDR3 DNA reads as TGTGCCACCAGTGACCCCAACCCCGAACAGGGCCGGAACACCGGGGAGCTGTTTTTT.

Points on this clonotype: One end of the junction varies from germline; a read error may be responsible. The genes are TRBV25-1 and TRBJ2-5; 15 bases match TRBD2. Germline CDR1 MGHDK, CDR2 SYGVNS. The CDR3 runs 18 residues. The CDR3 DNA sequence: TGTGCCAGCAGTGATATGGGACTAGCGGGGGGCCAGCAAGAGGCCCAGTACTTC. This gives the protein CASSDMGLAGGQQEAQYF.

The CDR3 DNA reads TGCGCCAGCAGCTTGGGCTGGGGCAGGGGGCGAGAGACCCAGTACTTC. Protein sequence: CASSLGWGRGRETQYF. The gene calls are TRBV5-1 and TRBJ2-5, with 8 positions matching TRBD1. The germline V gene has CDR1 SGHRS and CDR2 YFSETQ. CDR3 length: 16 amino acids. Trimming cost V 0 bases and J 4 bases; bases outside gene matches: 8.

In regard to this clonotype: Being one base from a much bigger clone, this may be a read error. The CDR3 DNA reads as TGTACCAGCAGTCCCTCAATGAACACTGAAGCTTTCTTT. Translation: CTSSPSMNTEAFF. The chain combines TRBV28 with TRBJ1-1, with D uncertain. The CDR3 is 13 amino acids. CDR1 and CDR2 from the germline V gene are MDHEN and SYDVKM. The full variable domain, completed using reference TRBV28 and TRBJ1-1, is DVKVTQSSRYLVKRTGEKVFLECVQDMDHENMFWYRQDPGLGLRLIYFSYDVKMKEKGDIPEGYSVSREKKERFSLILESASTNQTSMYLCTSSPSMNTEAFFGQGTRLTVV.

The CDR3 DNA reads as TGTGCCAGCAGCCCCTCAGGGACAGGGGCTGAAAAACTGTTTTTT. Its translation: CASSPSGTGAEKLFF. The chain carries TRBV12-3 or TRBV12-4 and TRBJ1-4; the match to TRBD1 covers 10 bases. J was trimmed by 7 bases and V by 6 bases; bases with no gene match: 8. The CDR3 has 15 amino acids.

This clonotype occurred many times. The J gene is TRBJ2-5, the V gene TRBV12-3 or TRBV12-4, with TRBD2 matching 10 bases. The CDR3 sequence is 14 residues long. V lost 6 bases, J lost 4 bases, and 5 bases stayed unmatched. In DNA form, the CDR3 reads TGTGCCAGCAGGTCGTCTAGCGGGAGAGAGACCCAGTACTTC. Translation: CASRSSSGRETQYF.

J is TRBJ2-7 and V is TRBV4-1; D may be TRBD1 or TRBD2 (5 bases each). CDR1 is MGHRA and CDR2 is YSYEKL in the germline V gene. With 4 bases removed from V and 4 bases from J, the gap between germline ends came to 17 bases. The CDR3 runs to 15 residues. The CDR3 sequence: CASSRGNTGEYEQYF. CDR3 nucleotides: TGCGCCAGCAGCCGGGGGAACACCGGGGAATACGAGCAGTACTTC.

The chain employs TRBV11-2 and TRBJ2-3; 10 nucleotides line up with TRBD2. The CDR3 is 17 amino acids. Germline loops: CDR1 SGHAT, CDR2 FQNNGV. V lost 1 base, J lost 2 bases, and 6 bases stayed unmatched. The CDR3 DNA sequence: TGTGCCAGCAGCTTAGTTCTCCTAGCGGGGGACACAGATACGCAGTATTTT. Translating gives CASSLVLLAGDTDTQYF.